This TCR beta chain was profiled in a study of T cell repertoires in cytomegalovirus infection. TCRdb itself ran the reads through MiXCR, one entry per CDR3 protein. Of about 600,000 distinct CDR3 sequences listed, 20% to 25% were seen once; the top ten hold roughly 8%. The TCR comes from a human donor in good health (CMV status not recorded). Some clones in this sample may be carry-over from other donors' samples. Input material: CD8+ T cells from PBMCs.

Here the CDR3 DNA reads TGCAGCGGCAACGGGGGCGGGGGGTTCTACAATGAGCAGTTCTTC. Amino acids: CSGNGGGGFYNEQFF. This chain links TRBV29-1 with TRBJ2-1; TRBD2 matches 8 bases. V was pared by 7 bases and J by 3 bases, with 11 bases of the junction left unmatched. The CDR3 covers 15 residues. CDR1 SQVTM and CDR2 ANQGSEA come from the germline V gene.